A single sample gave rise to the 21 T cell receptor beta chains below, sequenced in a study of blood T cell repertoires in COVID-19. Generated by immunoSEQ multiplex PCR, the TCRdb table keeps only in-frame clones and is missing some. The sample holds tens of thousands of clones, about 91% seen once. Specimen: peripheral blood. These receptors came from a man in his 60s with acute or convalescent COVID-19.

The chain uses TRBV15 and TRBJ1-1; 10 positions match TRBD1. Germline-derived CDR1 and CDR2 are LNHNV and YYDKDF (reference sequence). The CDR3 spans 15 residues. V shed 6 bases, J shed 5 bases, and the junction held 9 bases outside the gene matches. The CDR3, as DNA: TGTGCCACCAGTGAGTCGGGACAGGGGTATACTGAAGCTTTCTTT. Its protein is CATSESGQGYTEAFF.

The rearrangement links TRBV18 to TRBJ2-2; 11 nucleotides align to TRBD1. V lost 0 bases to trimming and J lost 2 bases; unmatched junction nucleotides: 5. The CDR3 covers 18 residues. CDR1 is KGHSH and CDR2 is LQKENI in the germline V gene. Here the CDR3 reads CASSPPADRGPNTGELFF. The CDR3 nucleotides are TGTGCCAGCTCACCACCGGCGGACAGGGGGCCTAACACCGGGGAGCTGTTTTTT.

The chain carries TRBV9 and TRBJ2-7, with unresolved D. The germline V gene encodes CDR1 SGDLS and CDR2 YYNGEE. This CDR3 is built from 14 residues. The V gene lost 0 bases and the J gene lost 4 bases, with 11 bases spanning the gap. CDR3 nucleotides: TGTGCCAGCAGCGTAGACAGTTACCAATACGAGCAGTACTTC. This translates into CASSVDSYQYEQYF.

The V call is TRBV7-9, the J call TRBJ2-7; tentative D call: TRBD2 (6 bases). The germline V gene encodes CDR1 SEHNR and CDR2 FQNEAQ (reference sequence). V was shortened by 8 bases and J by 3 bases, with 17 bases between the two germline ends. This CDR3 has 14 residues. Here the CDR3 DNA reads TGTGCCAGCTCTCCGGGGACTGAACACTACGAGCAGTACTTC. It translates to CASSPGTEHYEQYF.

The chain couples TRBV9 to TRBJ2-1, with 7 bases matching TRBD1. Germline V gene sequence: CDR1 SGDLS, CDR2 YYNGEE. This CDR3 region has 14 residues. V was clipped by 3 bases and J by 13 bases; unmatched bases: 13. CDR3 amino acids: CASSARGRGDGQFF. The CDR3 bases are TGTGCCAGCAGCGCGAGGGGGCGTGGGGACGGACAGTTCTTC. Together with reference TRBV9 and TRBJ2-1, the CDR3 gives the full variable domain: DSGVTQTPKHLITATGQRVTLRCSPRSGDLSVYWYQQSLDQGLQFLIQYYNGEERAKGNILERFSAQQFPDLHSELNLSSLELGDSALYFCASSARGRGDGQFFGPGTRLTVL.

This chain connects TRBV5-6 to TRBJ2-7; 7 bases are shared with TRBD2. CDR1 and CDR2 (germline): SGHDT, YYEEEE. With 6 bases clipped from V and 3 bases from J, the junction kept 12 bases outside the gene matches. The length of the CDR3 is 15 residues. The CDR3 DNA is TGTGCCAGCATCATGAGGGCGGGAGTAAGCTACGAGCAGTACTTC. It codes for CASIMRAGVSYEQYF.

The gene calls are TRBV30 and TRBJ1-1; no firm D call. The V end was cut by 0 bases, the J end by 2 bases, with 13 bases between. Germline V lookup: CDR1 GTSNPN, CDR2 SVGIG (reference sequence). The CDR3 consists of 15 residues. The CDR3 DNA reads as TGTGCCTGGAGTGTAAGTAATGCAGGCAACACTGAAGCTTTCTTT. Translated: CAWSVSNAGNTEAFF. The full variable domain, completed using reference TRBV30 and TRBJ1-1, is SQTIHQWPATLVQPVGSPLSLECTVEGTSNPNLYWYRQAAGRGLQLLFYSVGIGQISSEVPQNLSASRPQDRQFILSSKKLLLSDSGFYLCAWSVSNAGNTEAFFGQGTRLTVV.

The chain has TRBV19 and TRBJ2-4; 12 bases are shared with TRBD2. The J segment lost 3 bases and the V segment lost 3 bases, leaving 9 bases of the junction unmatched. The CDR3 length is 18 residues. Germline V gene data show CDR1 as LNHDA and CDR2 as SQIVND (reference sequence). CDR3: CASSIRSLAGGVKNIQYF. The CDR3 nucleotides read TGTGCCAGTAGTATCAGAAGTCTAGCGGGAGGGGTCAAAAACATTCAGTACTTC. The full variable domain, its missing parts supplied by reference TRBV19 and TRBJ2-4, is DGGITQSPKYLFRKEGQNVTLSCEQNLNHDAMYWYRQDPGQGLRLIYYSQIVNDFQKGDIAEGYSVSREKKESFPLTVTSAQKNPTAFYLCASSIRSLAGGVKNIQYFGAGTRLSVL.

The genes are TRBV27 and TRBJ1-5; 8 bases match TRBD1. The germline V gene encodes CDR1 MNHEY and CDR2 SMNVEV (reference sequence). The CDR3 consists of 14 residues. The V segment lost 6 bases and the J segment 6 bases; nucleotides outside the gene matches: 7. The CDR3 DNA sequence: TGTGCCAGCAGCCAACAGGGGGTGGTTCAGCCCCAGCATTTT. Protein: CASSQQGVVQPQHF.

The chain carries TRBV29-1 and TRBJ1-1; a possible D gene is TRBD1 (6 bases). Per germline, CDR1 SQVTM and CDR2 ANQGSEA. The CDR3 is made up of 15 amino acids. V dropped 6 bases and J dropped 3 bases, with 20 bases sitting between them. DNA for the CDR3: TGCAGCGTGCCCGCCCCAAGGGCAGGGGACACTGAAGCTTTCTTT. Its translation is CSVPAPRAGDTEAFF.

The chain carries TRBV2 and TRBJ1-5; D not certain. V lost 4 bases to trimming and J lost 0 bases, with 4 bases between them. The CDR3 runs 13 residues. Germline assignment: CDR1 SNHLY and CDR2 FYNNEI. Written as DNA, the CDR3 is TGTGCCAGCAGTGGCGATAGCAATCAGCCCCAGCATTTT. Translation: CASSGDSNQPQHF.

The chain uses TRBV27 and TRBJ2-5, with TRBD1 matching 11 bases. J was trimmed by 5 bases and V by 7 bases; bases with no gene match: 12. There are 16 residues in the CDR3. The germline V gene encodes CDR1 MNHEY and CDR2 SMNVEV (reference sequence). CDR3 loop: CASKHLLGQGAETQYF. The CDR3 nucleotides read TGTGCCAGCAAGCACCTCCTCGGACAGGGGGCGGAGACCCAGTACTTC.

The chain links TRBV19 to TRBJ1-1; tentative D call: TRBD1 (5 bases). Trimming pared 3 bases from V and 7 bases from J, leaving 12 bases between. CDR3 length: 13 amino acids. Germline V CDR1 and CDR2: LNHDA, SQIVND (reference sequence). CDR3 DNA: TGTGCCAGTAGTATCGAAGGGGCCATTGAAGCTTTCTTT. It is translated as CASSIEGAIEAFF.

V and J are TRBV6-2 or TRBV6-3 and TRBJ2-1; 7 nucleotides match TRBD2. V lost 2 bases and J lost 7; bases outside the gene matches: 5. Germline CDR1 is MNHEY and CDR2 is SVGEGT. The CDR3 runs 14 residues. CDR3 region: CASSYAGDRNEQFF. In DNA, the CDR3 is TGTGCCAGCAGTTACGCGGGGGATCGAAATGAGCAGTTCTTC.

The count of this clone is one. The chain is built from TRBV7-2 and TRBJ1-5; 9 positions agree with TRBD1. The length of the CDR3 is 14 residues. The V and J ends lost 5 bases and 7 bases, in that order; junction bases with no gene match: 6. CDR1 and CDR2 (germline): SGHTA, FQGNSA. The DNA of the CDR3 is TGTGCCAGCAGCCTGACAGGGGGAGGACAGCCCCAGCATTTT. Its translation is CASSLTGGGQPQHF.

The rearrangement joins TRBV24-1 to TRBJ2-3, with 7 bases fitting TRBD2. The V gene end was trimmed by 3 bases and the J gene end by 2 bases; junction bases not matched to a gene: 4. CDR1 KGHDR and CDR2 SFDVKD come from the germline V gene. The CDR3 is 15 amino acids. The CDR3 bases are TGTGCCACCAGTGATGGAAGCGGGAACACAGATACGCAGTATTTT. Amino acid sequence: CATSDGSGNTDTQYF.

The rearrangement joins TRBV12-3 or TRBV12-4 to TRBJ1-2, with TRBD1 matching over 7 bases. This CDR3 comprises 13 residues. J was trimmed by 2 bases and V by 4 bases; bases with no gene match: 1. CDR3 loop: CASSSQGNYGYTF. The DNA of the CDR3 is TGTGCCAGCAGTTCACAGGGGAACTATGGCTACACCTTC.

This chain's CDR3 is CASSLGWGRYNEQFF. CDR3 bases: TGCGCCAGCAGCTTGGGCTGGGGGCGTTACAATGAGCAGTTCTTC. V gene TRBV5-1 combines with J gene TRBJ2-1; TRBD1 is a possible D gene (6 bases). Per germline, CDR1 SGHRS and CDR2 YFSETQ. V was trimmed by 0 bases and J by 4 bases, leaving 11 bases between them. The CDR3 extends over 15 amino acids.

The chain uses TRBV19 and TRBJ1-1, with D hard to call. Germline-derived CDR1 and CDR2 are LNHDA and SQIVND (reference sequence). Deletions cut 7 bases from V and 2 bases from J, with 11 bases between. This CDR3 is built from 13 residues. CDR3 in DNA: TGTGCCAGTATCGGGTTATCTAACACTGAAGCTTTCTTT. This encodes CASIGLSNTEAFF.

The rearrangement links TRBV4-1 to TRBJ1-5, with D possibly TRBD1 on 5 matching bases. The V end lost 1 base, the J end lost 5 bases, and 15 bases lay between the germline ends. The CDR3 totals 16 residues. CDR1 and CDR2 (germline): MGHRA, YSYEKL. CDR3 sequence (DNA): TGCGCCAGCAGCCAAGCGGTGGCCAGGGTAGATCAGCCCCAGCATTTT. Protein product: CASSQAVARVDQPQHF.

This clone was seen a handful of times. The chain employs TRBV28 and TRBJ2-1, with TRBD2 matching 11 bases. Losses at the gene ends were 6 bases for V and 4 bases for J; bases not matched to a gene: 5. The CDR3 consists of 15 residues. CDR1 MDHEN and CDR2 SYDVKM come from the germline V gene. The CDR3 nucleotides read TGTGCCAGCAGGTCCACTAGCGGGGGTTACAATGAGCAGTTCTTC. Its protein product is CASRSTSGGYNEQFF. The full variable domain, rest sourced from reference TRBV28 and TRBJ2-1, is DVKVTQSSRYLVKRTGEKVFLECVQDMDHENMFWYRQDPGLGLRLIYFSYDVKMKEKGDIPEGYSVSREKKERFSLILESASTNQTSMYLCASRSTSGGYNEQFFGPGTRLTVL.